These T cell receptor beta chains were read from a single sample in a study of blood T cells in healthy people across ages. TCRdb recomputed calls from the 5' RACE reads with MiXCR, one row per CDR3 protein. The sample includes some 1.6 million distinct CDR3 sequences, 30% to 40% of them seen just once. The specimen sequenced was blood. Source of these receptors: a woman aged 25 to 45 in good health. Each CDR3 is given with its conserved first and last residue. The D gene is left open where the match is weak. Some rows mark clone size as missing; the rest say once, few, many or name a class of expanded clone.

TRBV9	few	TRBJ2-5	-	TGTGCCAGCAGCGTAGGTAGTTTAAGCGGGCAAGAGACCCAGTACTTC	CASSVGSLSGQETQYF
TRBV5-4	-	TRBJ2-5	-	TGTGCCAGCAGCTTCTGGACAGAAGAGACCCAGTACTTC	CASSFWTEETQYF
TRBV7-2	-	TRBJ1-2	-	TGTGCCAGCAGCTTAGCGCGTGGTTGGGGCTACACCTTC	CASSLARGWGYTF
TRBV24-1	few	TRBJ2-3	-	TGTGCCACCAGTGATTTCCGACACGACGGTAAGGGGCTCTGGACAGATACGCAGTATTTT	CATSDFRHDGKGLWTDTQYF
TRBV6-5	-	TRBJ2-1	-	TGTGCCAGCAGTTACGACGGGGGGCGAAGGGATGAGCAGTTCTTC	CASSYDGGRRDEQFF
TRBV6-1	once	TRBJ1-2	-	TGTGCCAGCAGTGAAGCCGCGGCAGCCCACCCTCTTAACTATGGCTACACCTTC	CASSEAAAAHPLNYGYTF
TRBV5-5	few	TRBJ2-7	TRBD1	TGTGCCAGCAGCTTGAACAGGGGCCATTCCTACGAGCAGTACTTC	CASSLNRGHSYEQYF
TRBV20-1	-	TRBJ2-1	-	TGCAGTGCTAGAGATAGGAAGGGCTGGAATGAGCAGTTCTTC	CSARDRKGWNEQFF
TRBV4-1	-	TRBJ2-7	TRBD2	TGCGCCAGCAGCCAGATTAGCGGGAGCTCCTACGAGCAGTACTTC	CASSQISGSSYEQYF
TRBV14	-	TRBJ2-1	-	TGTGCCAGCAATAAGGGTCTGTACAATGAGCAGTTCTTC	CASNKGLYNEQFF
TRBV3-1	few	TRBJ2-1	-	TGTGCCAGCAGCCAAGGGGGGCTCATCACCTACAATGAGCAGTTCTTC	CASSQGGLITYNEQFF
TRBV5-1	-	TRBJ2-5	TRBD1	TGCGCCAGCAGTCCCCACGTATGGTCGGGACAGGACTCCTACGAGCTGTACTTC	CASSPHVWSGQDSYELYF
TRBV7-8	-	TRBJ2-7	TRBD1	TGTGCCAGCAGCTTAGGGACAGGACAGATCTACGAGCAGTACTTC	CASSLGTGQIYEQYF
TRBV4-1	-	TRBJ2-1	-	TGCGCCAGCAGCCCAGAGCAGCGTAATGAGCAGTTCTTC	CASSPEQRNEQFF
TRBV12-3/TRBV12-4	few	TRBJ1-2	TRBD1	TGTGCCAGCAGTTCTGGACAGGTAGCTAACTATGGCTACACCTTC	CASSSGQVANYGYTF
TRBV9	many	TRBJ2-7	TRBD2	TGTGCCAGCAGCCCTACCTTAGCGGGGGGGTACGAGCAGTACTTC	CASSPTLAGGYEQYF
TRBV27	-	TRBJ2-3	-	TGTGCCAACAGTTTAGGACAGATCACAGATACGCAGTATTTT	CANSLGQITDTQYF
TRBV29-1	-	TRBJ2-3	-	TGCAGCGTTGTTTCTGGCATCCATAGCACAGATACGCAGTATTTT	CSVVSGIHSTDTQYF
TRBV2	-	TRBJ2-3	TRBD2	TGTGCCAGCAGTGATCTCCTAGCGGGGGCCCCTATTGATACGCAGTATTTT	CASSDLLAGAPIDTQYF
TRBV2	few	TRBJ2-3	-	TGTGCCAGCACCGTCAGAGGGGCCACAGATACGCAGTATTTT	CASTVRGATDTQYF
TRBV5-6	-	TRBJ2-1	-	TGTGCCAGCAGCTTTTTCGGCTCCCGCTCCTACAATGAGCAGTTCTTC	CASSFFGSRSYNEQFF
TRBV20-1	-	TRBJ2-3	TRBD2	TGCAGTGCGTCGCGACGAAGCGGGAGTGGTGCAGATACGCAGTATTTT	CSASRRSGSGADTQYF
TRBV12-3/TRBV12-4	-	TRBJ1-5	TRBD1	TGTGCCAGCAGTCGCCGGGACAGGGACAGAGGCAATCAGCCCCAGCATTTT	CASSRRDRDRGNQPQHF
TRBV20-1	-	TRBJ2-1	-	TGCAGTGCTAGAGAGGGGGGCGGATACAATGAGCAGTTCTTC	CSAREGGGYNEQFF
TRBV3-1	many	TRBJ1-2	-	TGTGCCAGCAGCCCGAGACATTTATCGGGCTACACCTTC	CASSPRHLSGYTF
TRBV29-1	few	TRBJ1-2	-	TGCAGCGTTGATAATGTGGCCTATGGCTACACCTTC	CSVDNVAYGYTF
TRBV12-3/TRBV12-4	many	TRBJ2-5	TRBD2	TGTGCCAGCAGTCTAGCGGGAATAGAGACCCAGTACTTC	CASSLAGIETQYF
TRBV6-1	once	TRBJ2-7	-	TGTGCCAGCAGTGTTCCCGGGACAACCTACGAGCAGTACTTC	CASSVPGTTYEQYF
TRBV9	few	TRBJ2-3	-	TGTGCCAGCAGCGTAGTGGGACTTAGCACAGATACGCAGTATTTT	CASSVVGLSTDTQYF
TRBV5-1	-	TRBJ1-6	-	TGCGCCAGCAGCTTGGGACGAACAGAGGCACCCCTCCACTTT	CASSLGRTEAPLHF
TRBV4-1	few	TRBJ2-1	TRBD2	TGCGCCAGCAGCCCTATTCCCGGGACTAGTCACGTTGAGCAGTTCTTC	CASSPIPGTSHVEQFF
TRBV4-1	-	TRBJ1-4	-	TGCGCCAGCAACCAAGATCAAGTCAGGGGAGGGGTTGAAGAACTGTTTTTT	CASNQDQVRGGVEELFF
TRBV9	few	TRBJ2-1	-	TGTGCCAGCAGCGTAGGACTGCTAGACTCCTACAATGAGCAGTTCTTC	CASSVGLLDSYNEQFF
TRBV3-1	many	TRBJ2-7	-	TGTGCCAGCAGCCTCCGGGGGTCTGTCAACGAGCAGTACTTC	CASSLRGSVNEQYF
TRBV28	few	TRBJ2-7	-	TGTGCCAGCATAGGGTCCTACGAGCAGTACTTC	CASIGSYEQYF